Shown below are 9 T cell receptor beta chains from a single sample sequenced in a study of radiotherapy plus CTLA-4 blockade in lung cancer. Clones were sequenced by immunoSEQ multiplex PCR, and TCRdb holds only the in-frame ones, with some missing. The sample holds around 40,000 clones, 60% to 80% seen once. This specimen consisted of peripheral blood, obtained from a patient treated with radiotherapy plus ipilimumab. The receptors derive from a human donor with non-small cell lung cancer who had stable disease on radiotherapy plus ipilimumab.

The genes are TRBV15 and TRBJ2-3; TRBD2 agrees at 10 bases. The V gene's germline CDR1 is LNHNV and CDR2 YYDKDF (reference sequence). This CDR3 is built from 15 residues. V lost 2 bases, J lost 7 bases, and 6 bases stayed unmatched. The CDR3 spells CATSRPTSGVNTQYF. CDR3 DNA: TGTGCCACCAGCAGACCTACTAGCGGGGTTAATACGCAGTATTTT.

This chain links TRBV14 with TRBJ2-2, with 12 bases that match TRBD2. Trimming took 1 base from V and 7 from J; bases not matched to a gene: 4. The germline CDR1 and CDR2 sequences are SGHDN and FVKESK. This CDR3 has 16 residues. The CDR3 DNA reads TGTGCCAGCAGCCAAGGCCGGACTAGCGGGATCGGGGAGCTGTTTTTT. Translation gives CASSQGRTSGIGELFF.

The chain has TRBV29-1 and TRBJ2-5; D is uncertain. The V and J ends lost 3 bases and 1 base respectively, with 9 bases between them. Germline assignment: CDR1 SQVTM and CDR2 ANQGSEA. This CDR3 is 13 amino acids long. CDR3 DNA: TGCAGCGTTGAGAGGAGCAGCCAAGAGACCCAGTACTTC. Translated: CSVERSSQETQYF. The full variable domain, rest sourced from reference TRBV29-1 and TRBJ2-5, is SAVISQKPSRDICQRGTSLTIQCQVDSQVTMMFWYRQQPGQSLTLIATANQGSEATYESGFVIDKFPISRPNLTFSTLTVSNMSPEDSSIYLCSVERSSQETQYFGPGTRLLVL.

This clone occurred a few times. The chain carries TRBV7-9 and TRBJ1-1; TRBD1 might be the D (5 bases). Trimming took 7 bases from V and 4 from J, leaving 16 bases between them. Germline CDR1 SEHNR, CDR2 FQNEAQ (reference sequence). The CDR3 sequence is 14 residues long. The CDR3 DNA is TGTGCCAGCACCGACGGTGGGGCCGGCACTGAAGCTTTCTTT. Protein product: CASTDGGAGTEAFF. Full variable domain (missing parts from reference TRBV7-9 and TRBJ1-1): DTGVSQNPRHKITKRGQNVTFRCDPISEHNRLYWYRQTLGQGPEFLTYFQNEAQLEKSRLLSDRFSAERPKGSFSTLEIQRTEQGDSAMYLCASTDGGAGTEAFFGQGTRLTVV.

The CDR3 reads CASTDDRVYEQFF. The CDR3 region has the DNA TGTGCCAGCACCGATGACAGGGTCTATGAGCAGTTCTTC. This chain joins TRBV27 and TRBJ2-1, with TRBD1 matching 7 bases. V lost 7 bases and J lost 8; bases outside the gene matches: 8. CDR1 is MNHEY, CDR2 SMNVEV, per germline (reference sequence). The CDR3 has 13 residues.

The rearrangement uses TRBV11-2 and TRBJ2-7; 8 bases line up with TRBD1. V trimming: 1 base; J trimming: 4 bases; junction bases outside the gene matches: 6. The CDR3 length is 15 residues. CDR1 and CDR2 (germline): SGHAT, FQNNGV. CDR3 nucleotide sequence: TGTGCCAGCAGCTTAGCTTACAGGGGGAGTTACGAGCAGTACTTC. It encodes CASSLAYRGSYEQYF.

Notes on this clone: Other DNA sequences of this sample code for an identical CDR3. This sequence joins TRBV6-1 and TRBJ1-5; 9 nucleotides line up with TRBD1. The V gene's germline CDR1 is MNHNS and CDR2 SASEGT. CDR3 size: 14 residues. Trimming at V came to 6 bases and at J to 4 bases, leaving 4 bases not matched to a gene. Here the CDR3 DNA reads TGTGCCAGCAGCCGACAGGGGGGTAATCAGCCCCAGCATTTT. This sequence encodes CASSRQGGNQPQHF.

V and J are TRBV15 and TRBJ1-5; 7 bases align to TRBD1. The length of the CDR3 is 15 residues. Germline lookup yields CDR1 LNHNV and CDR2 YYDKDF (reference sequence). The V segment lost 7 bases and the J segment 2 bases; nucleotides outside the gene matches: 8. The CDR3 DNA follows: TGTGCCACCACCCGAACAGGGGTTGGCAATCAGCCCCAGCATTTT. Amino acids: CATTRTGVGNQPQHF.

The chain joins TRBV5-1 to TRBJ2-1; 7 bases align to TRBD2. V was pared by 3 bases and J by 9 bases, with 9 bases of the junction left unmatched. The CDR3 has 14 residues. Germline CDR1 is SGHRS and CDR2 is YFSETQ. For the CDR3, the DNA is TGCGCCAGCAGCTGGGGGGGGTTGGGAGCTGAGCAGTTCTTC. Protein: CASSWGGLGAEQFF.